Presented here are 4 T cell receptor beta chains from one specimen sequenced in a study of CD8 T cells in Susac syndrome. Reverse transcription used about 0.45 to 1 ug RNA and random hexamers. TCRdb re-called the immunoSEQ multiplex PCR reads through MiXCR, storing one row per CDR3 protein. This sample has more than 110,000 distinct CDR3 sequences; 95% occur once, and the top ten carry more than 0.11%. Input material: CD4+ T cells from PBMCs. Receptors originate from a human donor with Susac syndrome.

The rearrangement uses TRBV7-9 and TRBJ1-1; D perhaps matches TRBD1 (5 bases). V was pared by 5 bases and J by 1 base, with 11 bases between. The CDR3 contains 14 residues. The V gene's germline CDR1 is SEHNR and CDR2 FQNEAQ (reference sequence). CDR3 residues: CASSPRGTNTEAFF. The CDR3, as DNA: TGTGCCAGCAGCCCGAGGGGTACGAACACTGAAGCTTTCTTT.

This chain joins TRBV28 and TRBJ1-5; perhaps TRBD1 as D (6 bases). Trimming left V 5 bases short and J 10 bases short, with 15 bases between. This CDR3 is 13 amino acids long. The germline CDR1 and CDR2 sequences are MDHEN and SYDVKM. The CDR3 region has the DNA TGTGCCAGCAGTGTACCGGGACACTTTCCCCAGCATTTT. It codes for CASSVPGHFPQHF.

The chain carries TRBV7-9 and TRBJ1-2; D possibly corresponds to TRBD1 (6 bases). V lost 1 base to trimming and J lost 8 bases, with 11 bases between them. The germline V gene has CDR1 SEHNR and CDR2 FQNEAQ (reference sequence). The CDR3 length is 13 residues. As DNA, the CDR3 is TGTGCCAGCAGCTTAGACAGGGCTCGGGGCTACACCTTC. Its protein product is CASSLDRARGYTF.

The CDR3 DNA reads TGCGCCAGCAGCCAAGCCAGCGGGAAAGAGACCCAGTACTTC. Protein sequence: CASSQASGKETQYF. The chain links TRBV4-1 to TRBJ2-5; the match to TRBD2 covers 7 bases. This CDR3 is built from 14 residues. Germline trimming cut 1 base from V and 3 bases from J; bases unmatched to any gene: 2. Germline loops: CDR1 MGHRA, CDR2 YSYEKL.